This T cell receptor beta chain emerged from a study of cytomegalovirus exposure and HLA in healthy donors. Study findings and constraints: According to a later analysis, TCR clusters from the first cohort tended to co-occur in the 120 or so validation repertoires. Across donors, most TCRs were seen rarely, yet some public ones were widespread. The CMV antigen specificity of a few CMV-associated chains was confirmed through in vitro analysis.

This clone has only one observation. Antigen specificity is unknown. The donors were part of the validation cohort, which consisted of more than 90 subjects and was separate from the first cohort of about 720 subjects. Sequencing used immunoSEQ multiplex PCR; TCRdb keeps in-frame clones, though not all of them. Of 90,000 to 130,000 clones listed, about 94% are singletons. The material sequenced was PBMCs. The source is a woman aged 18-30 years in good health and CMV-seronegative.

The CDR3 loop reads CASNGQYYEQFF. The DNA of the CDR3 is TGTGCCAGCAATGGACAATATTATGAGCAGTTCTTC. The chain carries TRBV7-2 and TRBJ2-1; TRBD1 might be the D (5 bases). Per germline, CDR1 SGHTA and CDR2 FQGNSA. The CDR3 runs to 12 residues. V gave up 7 bases and J gave up 8 bases, with 12 bases separating them.